The entry below describes one T cell receptor beta chain. It has no known antigen specificity. The receptor originates from a mouse, and its gene names and germline sequences are accordingly murine. These data are taken from a study of tissue T cells after allogeneic stem cell transplantation (dated by TCRdb to the early 2020s). Study-wide context: The study profiled TCR beta repertoires in many tissues obtained from research autopsies of patients with and without GVHD, and also in mouse models of GVHD. The human arm was a prospective observational study without blinding or randomization. Overall results and qualifications from the work: The patient cohort was small and varied clinically, and sampling depth was recognized as a limitation. Which tissue TCRs were alloreactive or antigen-specific was not determined in the study, and some clones might have been persisting host cells. Within patients, how anatomically similar the tissues were was a key factor in shaping TCR repertoire composition, regardless of disease or transplant status. Few T cell clones were found to be shared across patients, but shared repertoire signatures across patients were revealed in a tissue-specific fashion by motif-based clustering. In both patients and mice, only a limited portion of the TCR repertoire detected in tissues was captured by blood and spleen T cells.

Library preparation used the immunoSEQ multiplex PCR assay. TCRbeta CDR3 sequencing was done by Adaptive Biotechnologies at survey depth, reporting CDR3 sequences, V/J genes, productive frequency and template counts. Amplification of TCR beta CDR3 regions was performed from genomic DNA rather than from RNA. As for the original processing: Pairwise repertoire overlap between tissues was quantified with Jensen-Shannon divergence, where 1 means complete divergence and 0 identical. Tissues were grouped by single-linkage agglomerative hierarchical clustering of pairwise JSD values, and the clustering results were shown as dendrograms. All patient samples were analyzed with GLIPH2 using simulation_depth 1000, kmer_min_depth 3 and cdr3_length_cutoff 8, and only groups containing more than two unique CDR3s were kept. A standardized tissue-overlap score was generated by extrapolating Jaccard GLIPH-group overlap across patients to a standard repertoire size of 1000 clones. Linear mixed-effect models, with tissue included as a fixed effect and individual included as a random effect, were used to assess associations of diversity with clinical or experimental variables. TCRdb carries this immuneACCESS record with in-frame sequences only. Its versions omit some clonotypes, under half of them owing to an unresolved V gene in the studies checked, with the rest unexplained. V and J calls and clone size are given by that table; D and trimming were obtained from the DNA. Across this sample there are about 50,000 clones, with 73% seen only once. The ten largest clones represent about 0.77% of the sample.

The origin of this receptor is a pool of C57BL/6 mice in good health. Material for sequencing was sorted cells pooled from one or two spleens.

The CDR3 bases that were read are TGTGCCAGCTCTCTCGGGACAATAAACACAGAAGTCTTC. This gives the protein CASSLGTINTEVF. The full-length CDR3 reads as CASSLGTINTEVFF. The chain employs TRBV12-2 and TRBJ1-1; TRBD1 is perhaps the D gene, given 6 matching bases. The observed sequence ends 1 residue before the CDR3 terminus, with the missing tail filled in from the germline J gene. Per the germline V gene, SGHLS is the CDR1 and HYDKME is the CDR2. V is cut by 0 bases and J by 1 base, and the space between the germline ends is 8 bases. The CDR3 numbers 14 residues from cysteine through phenylalanine. The CDR3 was read in part: 39 bases, with the frame set at base 1.